These 14 T cell receptor beta chains share one sample of origin, sequenced in a study of Ad26.COV2.S vaccination and SARS-CoV-2 variants. Treatment noted: over 15 received Ad26.COV2.S at low or high dose, single or two shots; about 5 received placebo; per-sample allocation not given. Day 63 after the first vaccine or placebo injection was the time point for sampling. Data came from immunoSEQ multiplex PCR; TCRdb stores just in-frame clones and leaves some out. The sample contains some 390,000 clones, around 85% of which appear only once. The specimen was peripheral blood, collected in a trial of Ad26.COV2.S vaccine versus placebo. The source of these receptors is a person between 18 and 65 years old who received the Ad26.COV2.S COVID-19 vaccine or a placebo.

J is TRBJ2-1 and V is TRBV2; tentatively, D is TRBD2 (5 bases). Germline CDR1 SNHLY, CDR2 FYNNEI. Trimming removed 6 bases from V and 5 bases from J, with 11 bases in between. The CDR3 length is 13 residues. The CDR3 coding sequence is TGTGCCAGCAGACGAGGGTTAAACAATGAGCAGTTCTTC. Residues: CASRRGLNNEQFF.

The rearrangement uses TRBV13 and TRBJ1-1; D is perhaps TRBD1 (5 bases). The CDR3 length is 17 residues. Trimming removed 0 bases at V and 1 base at J, with 15 bases between. Per germline, CDR1 PRHDT and CDR2 FYEKMQ (reference sequence). The CDR3 spells CASSLGLRANPNTEAFF. DNA of the CDR3: TGTGCCAGCAGCTTAGGACTCAGGGCCAATCCGAACACTGAAGCTTTCTTT.

This clone has just one count. The CDR3 DNA follows: TGCGCCAGCAGCTCGGGGGGACTAGCGGGCGCGAAAGAGACCCAGTACTTC. It encodes CASSSGGLAGAKETQYF. The chain carries TRBV5-1 and TRBJ2-5; 12 nucleotides agree with TRBD2. V shed 3 bases and J 3 bases; nucleotides not matched to a gene: 9. The CDR3 runs to 17 residues. CDR1 and CDR2 from the germline V gene are SGHRS and YFSETQ.

The chain couples TRBV25-1 to TRBJ2-7; D gene uncertain. Looked up from germline, CDR1 is MGHDK and CDR2 is SYGVNS. V was cut by 3 bases and J by 5 bases, with 11 bases left in between. CDR3 length equals 13 residues. This CDR3 is CASSEASYDEQYF. CDR3 sequence (DNA): TGTGCCAGCAGTGAGGCCAGCTACGACGAGCAGTACTTC.

J is TRBJ2-4 and V is TRBV6-6; D perhaps matches TRBD1 (5 bases). This CDR3 is built from 14 residues. V lost 2 bases, J lost 8 bases, and 13 bases lay in between. CDR1 and CDR2 from the germline V gene are MNHNY and SVGAGI (reference sequence). Here the CDR3 DNA reads TGTGCCAGCAGTTACCCGTTTCAGGGTGACATTCAGTACTTC. Its translation: CASSYPFQGDIQYF.

V and J are TRBV5-1 and TRBJ2-6, with D maybe TRBD1 (6 bases). The V gene's germline CDR1 is SGHRS and CDR2 YFSETQ. This CDR3 is 14 amino acids long. The V gene lost 7 bases and the J gene lost 4 bases, with 12 bases spanning the gap. The CDR3 DNA reads TGCGCCAGCGGCACAGGGATCGGGGCCAACGTCCTGACTTTC. Translation gives CASGTGIGANVLTF.

This chain links TRBV5-1 with TRBJ2-1; possibly TRBD1 for D (6 bases). V lost 2 bases and J lost 8, with 17 bases in between. Per germline, CDR1 SGHRS and CDR2 YFSETQ. The CDR3 has 15 residues. CDR3 in amino acids: CASSFDTGAGDEQFF. For the CDR3, the DNA is TGCGCCAGCAGCTTCGACACCGGGGCAGGGGATGAGCAGTTCTTC.

V is TRBV7-9 and J is TRBJ2-2; 10 bases map to TRBD2. Per the germline V gene, CDR1 is SEHNR and CDR2 is FQNEAQ (reference sequence). This CDR3 is 14 amino acids long. With 7 bases clipped from V and 6 bases from J, the junction kept 5 bases outside the gene matches. The CDR3, as DNA: TGTGCCAGCATCGGGACTAGCGATCCCGGGGAGCTGTTTTTT. Translation: CASIGTSDPGELFF.

The chain combines TRBV6-4 with TRBJ1-2; maybe TRBD1 (5 bases). Germline V gene sequence: CDR1 MRHNA, CDR2 SNTAGT. The ends were cut back, 6 bases at V and 7 bases at J, with 27 bases in the middle. The length of the CDR3 is 17 residues. CDR3 nucleotide sequence: TGTGCCAGCAGCCCCCATGGACACGGCCTAGTAATGGGTGGCTACACCTTC. Protein: CASSPHGHGLVMGGYTF.

Worth noting for this clone: The same CDR3 can be traced to other DNA sequences in this sample. The chain has TRBV11-2 and TRBJ1-2, with TRBD1 identical over 7 bases. Germline lookup yields CDR1 SGHAT and CDR2 FQNNGV. The CDR3 has 13 amino acids. The junction had 4 bases not matched to a gene; V was cut back by 5 bases and J by 4 bases. CDR3 DNA sequence: TGTGCCAGCAGCCTGACAGGGTCCTATGGCTACACCTTC. It yields the protein CASSLTGSYGYTF.

The chain recombines TRBV4-3 with TRBJ2-7, with 7 bases that match TRBD1. Losses at the gene ends were 2 bases for V and 4 bases for J; bases not matched to a gene: 8. CDR3 length: 15 amino acids. Germline CDR1 is LGHNA and CDR2 is YSLEER. The CDR3 loop reads CASSQPRQGNYEQYF. In nucleotides, the CDR3 is TGCGCCAGCAGCCAACCCCGACAGGGCAATTACGAGCAGTACTTC.

This rearrangement joins TRBV12-3 or TRBV12-4 to TRBJ1-2, with D possibly TRBD1 on 6 matching bases. This CDR3 contains 12 residues. Between the trimmed V and J ends, which lost 10 bases and 8 bases, there was a span of 17 bases. The CDR3 DNA follows: TGTGCCATCGGGGGCCCCCCCGGGGGCTACACCTTC. This translates into CAIGGPPGGYTF.

The chain links TRBV5-1 to TRBJ2-2; possibly TRBD1 for D (6 bases). With 3 bases removed from V and 1 base from J, the gap between germline ends came to 13 bases. Germline V CDR1 and CDR2: SGHRS, YFSETQ. The CDR3 covers 16 residues. CDR3: CASSSMEQGNTGELFF. The CDR3 nucleotides read TGCGCCAGCAGCTCAATGGAACAGGGGAACACCGGGGAGCTGTTTTTT.

This chain links TRBV6-2 or TRBV6-3 with TRBJ2-2; tentatively, D is TRBD2 (6 bases). The CDR3 loop spans 15 amino acids. With 5 bases removed from V and 0 bases from J, the gap between germline ends came to 10 bases. CDR1 is MNHEY and CDR2 is SVGEGT in the germline V gene. Here the CDR3 reads CASSTLAANTGELFF. The CDR3 bases are TGTGCCAGCAGTACACTAGCAGCGAACACCGGGGAGCTGTTTTTT.